This passage covers 5 T cell receptor beta chains from one sample sequenced in a study of blood T cell repertoires in COVID-19. The method was immunoSEQ multiplex PCR; TCRdb's version includes in-frame clones alone and lacks a portion of them. The repertoire holds about 220,000 clones, with 84% as singletons. The sample comprised peripheral blood. These receptors came from a woman aged 60-75 years who had recovered from COVID-19.

The chain joins TRBV19 to TRBJ1-5, with 12 bases fitting TRBD1. The CDR3 runs 20 residues. J lost 0 bases, V lost 3 bases, and 12 bases had no gene match. Germline values: CDR1 LNHDA, CDR2 SQIVND (reference sequence). The CDR3 nucleotides read TGTGCCAGTAGTATTATTGGGACAGGGGGCTACGCTTATAGCAATCAGCCCCAGCATTTT. Translating it yields CASSIIGTGGYAYSNQPQHF.

The chain has TRBV14 and TRBJ2-5; the match to TRBD2 covers 8 bases. Germline V gene data show CDR1 as SGHDN and CDR2 as FVKESK. Germline trimming cut 3 bases from V and 7 bases from J; bases unmatched to any gene: 7. CDR3 length equals 14 residues. The CDR3 nucleotides are TGTGCCAGCAGCCAGGGGACTGCGGGAGGGACCCAGTACTTC. Translation gives CASSQGTAGGTQYF.

The chain couples TRBV14 to TRBJ2-1, with D perhaps matching TRBD1 (5 bases). This CDR3 spans 12 amino acids. Trimming cost V 4 bases and J 6 bases, with 7 bases left between them. CDR1 and CDR2 from the germline V gene are SGHDN and FVKESK. The CDR3 nucleotides read TGTGCCAGCAGCCCGGACACCAATGAGCAGTTCTTC. Its protein is CASSPDTNEQFF. The full variable domain, in which reference TRBV14 and TRBJ2-1 provide the parts outside the CDR3, is EAGVTQFPSHSVIEKGQTVTLRCDPISGHDNLYWYRRVMGKEIKFLLHFVKESKQDESGMPNNRFLAERTGGTYSTLKVQPAELEDSGVYFCASSPDTNEQFFGPGTRLTVL.

Regarding this clone: One end of the junction does not line up with germline, which may come from a read error. This chain connects TRBV15 to TRBJ2-7, with D possibly being TRBD1 (6 bases). CDR3 length: 14 amino acids. CDR1 and CDR2 from the germline V gene are LNHNV and YYDKDF (reference sequence). CDR3 loop: CATSRDWTAINPNF. DNA of the CDR3: TGTGCCACCAGCAGGGACTGGACAGCCATTAACCCCAACTTC. Variable domain in full (rest from reference TRBV15 and TRBJ2-7): DAMVIQNPRYQVTQFGKPVTLSCSQTLNHNVMYWYQQKSSQAPKLLFHYYDKDFNNEADTPDNFQSRRPNTSFCFLDIRSPGLGDTAMYLCATSRDWTAINPNFGPGTRLTVT.

This chain uses TRBV18 with TRBJ1-2; D may be TRBD1 (5 bases). The CDR3 is made up of 14 amino acids. Trimming pared 1 base from V and 6 bases from J, leaving 12 bases between. The germline CDR1 and CDR2 sequences are KGHSH and LQKENI. The CDR3 here is CASSPLPGWDGYTF. In DNA, the CDR3 is TGTGCCAGCTCACCACTTCCAGGGTGGGATGGCTACACCTTC.